The clone carrying this T cell receptor beta chain rates as medium-sized. Priming of first-strand cDNA relied on TRAV- and TRBV-specific primers (covering alpha and beta chains). It was with a constant-region primer and a V-primer adapter that TCRs were amplified over 20 PCR cycles. Using its own MiXCR run on the reads, TCRdb lists one record per CDR3 protein. This table has tens of thousands of distinct CDR3 sequences, under 30% appearing once. V was clipped by 8 bases and J by 6 bases, with 10 bases between them. The CDR3 covers 12 residues. The germline V gene has CDR1 MNHEY and CDR2 SVGEGT. This sample is part of a study of low-dose radiotherapy and immunotherapy resistance in tumors. Background on the study: Cohort 2, a group dosed every two weeks at 1 Gy per fraction, received 13 Gy in total over 26 weeks.

Time point specified: after trial treatment. The treatment was: LDRT plus nivolumab, ipilimumab, low-dose cyclophosphamide and aspirin (RACIN trial). The treatment that donors received included nivolumab, ipilimumab, aspirin, low-dose cyclophosphamide and low-dose radiotherapy. The sample consisted of PBMCs, taken after low-dose radiotherapy plus immunotherapy. The rearrangement links TRBV6-2 or TRBV6-3 to TRBJ2-2; D is unresolved. This TCR was sampled from a male donor with prostate cancer. This CDR3 reads CASSLAPGELFF. The CDR3 DNA reads as TGTGCCAGCTCCCTGGCCCCCGGGGAGCTGTTTTTT.